This T cell receptor (beta chain) was retrieved from a study of T cell changes during pregnancy in multiple sclerosis. TCRdb keeps only in-frame clones here, not all; method: immunoSEQ multiplex PCR. The sample has tens of thousands of clones; approximately 92% are singletons. CDR1 and CDR2 from the germline V gene are SGHKS and YYEKEE (reference sequence). The CDR3 spans 16 residues. Germline trimming cut 4 bases from V and 2 bases from J; bases unmatched to any gene: 9. This chain joins TRBV5-5 and TRBJ1-2; 9 nucleotides line up with TRBD1. The material was peripheral blood, obtained in the third trimester of pregnancy. This clonotype originated in a female donor in good health, enrolled as a control in a pregnancy study. CDR3 loop: CASSRVQGAQNYGYTF. Here the CDR3 DNA reads TGTGCCAGCAGCAGGGTACAGGGGGCGCAAAACTATGGCTACACCTTC.